This T cell receptor beta chain was sequenced in a study of early T cells in non-severe SARS-CoV-2 infection. About the study: Bulk RNA isolated from unsorted whole blood underwent sequencing; chains were not paired.

General study points: Database matching using VDJdb favored anti-spike CD8 responses, with private and CD4 specificities left missing.

This CDR3 contains 15 residues. The V and J ends lost 5 bases and 6 bases, in that order; junction bases with no gene match: 8. Germline loops: CDR1 DFQATT, CDR2 SNEGSKA (reference sequence). This clonotype was observed many times. The antigen remains unidentified. TCRdb ran MiXCR on the 5' RACE reads and lists one entry per CDR3 protein. The data contain roughly 34,000 distinct CDR3 sequences, around 4.5% of them singletons. Sequenced material: whole blood. The V gene is TRBV20-1, the J gene TRBJ2-1; 12 bases align to TRBD2. This clonotype was obtained from an adult who was a healthcare worker with PCR-confirmed SARS-CoV-2 infection or an uninfected control (not recorded which). Written as DNA, the CDR3 is TGCAGTGCTTCAAGGACTAGCGGGAAAGTCAATGAGCAGTTCTTC. It codes for CSASRTSGKVNEQFF.